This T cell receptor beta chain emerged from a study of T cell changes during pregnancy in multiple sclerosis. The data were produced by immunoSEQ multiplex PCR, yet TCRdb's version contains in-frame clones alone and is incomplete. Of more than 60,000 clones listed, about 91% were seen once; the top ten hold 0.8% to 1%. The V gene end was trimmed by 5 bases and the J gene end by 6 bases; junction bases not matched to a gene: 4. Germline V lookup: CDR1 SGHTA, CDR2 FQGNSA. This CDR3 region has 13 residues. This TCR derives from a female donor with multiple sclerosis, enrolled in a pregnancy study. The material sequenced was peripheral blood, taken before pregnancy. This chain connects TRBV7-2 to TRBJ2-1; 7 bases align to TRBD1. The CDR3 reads CASSTGVGNEQFF. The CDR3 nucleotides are TGTGCCAGCAGCACAGGGGTAGGCAATGAGCAGTTCTTC.